Presented here are 29 T cell receptor beta chains from one specimen sequenced in a study of human T cells and chemical hapten exposure (dated by TCRdb to about 2021). What the time point label conveys for this sample: patch test 3, about 24 weeks after DPC sensitization. The treatment or condition label here, explained by the study, means: therapeutic diphenylcyclopropenone sensitization with weekly scalp DPC. Libraries were built with RACE. Instrument on record: NextSeq 500. Through fastp at Q25 and MiXCR, TCRdb rebuilt clones from the public reads, retaining in-frame beta chains. Each entry merges the rows of one CDR3 protein and shows their most common DNA and genes. Across this sample there are some 180,000 distinct CDR3 sequences, with 24% seen only once. Roughly 2.3% of the sample is held by the ten biggest clonotypes. Sequenced material: whole blood, taken in connection with sensitization to the hapten diphenylcyclopropenone (DPC). The receptors come from a woman in her thirties or forties with alopecia areata. Some clones in this sample may be carry-over from other donors' samples.

The CDR3 coding sequence is TGTGCCAGCAGCTTAGCGAGGTTTTACTCTGGGGCCAACGTCCTGACTTTC. Residues: CASSLARFYSGANVLTF. The chain uses TRBV7-8 and TRBJ2-6; no reliable D call. Trimming took 0 bases from V and 0 from J, leaving 9 bases between them. The CDR3 has 17 amino acids. CDR1 SGHVS and CDR2 FQNEAQ come from the germline V gene.

The rearrangement uses TRBV10-2 and TRBJ1-2; D not resolved. Germline-derived CDR1 and CDR2 are WSHSY and SAAADI. The CDR3 is 13 residues long. The V and J ends lost 3 bases and 5 bases respectively, with 10 bases between them. CDR3 amino acids: CASSDRPRYGYTF. DNA of the CDR3: TGCGCCAGCAGTGACAGGCCCCGATATGGCTACACCTTC.

This chain connects TRBV2 to TRBJ2-1; TRBD2 agrees at 10 bases. Unmatched junction bases numbered 1, after V lost 6 bases and J lost 2 bases. This CDR3 contains 14 residues. In germline, CDR1 is SNHLY, CDR2 FYNNEI. The CDR3 bases are TGTGCCAGCAGGCTAGCGGGAGCCTACAATGAGCAGTTCTTC. Amino acids: CASRLAGAYNEQFF.

This sequence joins TRBV6-2 or TRBV6-3 and TRBJ2-1, with TRBD2 identical over 11 bases. Germline loops: CDR1 MNHEY, CDR2 SVGEGT. With 4 bases clipped from V and 12 bases from J, the junction kept 11 bases outside the gene matches. There are 15 residues in the CDR3. CDR3 nucleotides: TGTGCCAGCAGTTCCGGACTAGCGGGCGTCCAGGCGCAGTTCTTC. As protein: CASSSGLAGVQAQFF.

The chain is built from TRBV29-1 and TRBJ1-1, with unresolved D. Trimming removed 4 bases from V and 1 base from J, with 4 bases in between. There are 11 residues in the CDR3. Germline V gene data show CDR1 as SQVTM and CDR2 as ANQGSEA. The CDR3 is CSVAPNTEAFF. The CDR3 DNA follows: TGCAGCGTTGCCCCGAACACTGAAGCTTTCTTT.

There are a few counts of this clonotype. CDR3 sequence: CASSAGGQAYNEQFF. CDR3 nucleotides: TGTGCCAGCAGCGCGGGTGGACAGGCCTACAATGAGCAGTTCTTC. The chain couples TRBV9 to TRBJ2-1; 7 bases are a match to TRBD1. CDR3 length equals 15 residues. Looked up from germline, CDR1 is SGDLS and CDR2 is YYNGEE. After removal of 3 bases from V and 2 bases from J, the junction contained 5 bases not matched to a gene.

The chain couples TRBV28 to TRBJ2-3; D may be TRBD1 or TRBD2 (5 bases each). Trimming took 6 bases from V and 0 from J, leaving 16 bases between them. Germline V gene lookup returns CDR1 MDHEN and CDR2 SYDVKM. This CDR3 comprises 16 residues. The CDR3 sequence is CASRRGRNPSTDTQYF. DNA for the CDR3: TGTGCCAGCAGACGGGGACGGAATCCTAGCACAGATACGCAGTATTTT.

This clonotype came up many times. The V gene is TRBV29-1, the J gene TRBJ2-3; no firm D call. The CDR3 extends over 12 amino acids. The V end was cut by 6 bases, the J end by 1 base, with 8 bases between. Germline CDR1 reads SQVTM; CDR2 reads ANQGSEA. The CDR3 coding sequence is TGCAGCGTATTAGTGGGCACAGATACGCAGTATTTT. Amino acids: CSVLVGTDTQYF.

This clonotype was found a few times. The gene calls are TRBV29-1 and TRBJ2-5, with 7 positions matching TRBD2. The CDR3 is 17 residues long. CDR1 and CDR2 (germline): SQVTM, ANQGSEA. The J segment lost 1 base and the V segment lost 2 bases, leaving 13 bases of the junction unmatched. The CDR3 DNA reads TGCAGCGTTGAACGGGTGCTTCCTTCGGGGGGCCAAGAGACCCAGTACTTC. Its translation is CSVERVLPSGGQETQYF. Filled out from reference TRBV29-1 and TRBJ2-5, the complete variable domain reads SAVISQKPSRDICQRGTSLTIQCQVDSQVTMMFWYRQQPGQSLTLIATANQGSEATYESGFVIDKFPISRPNLTFSTLTVSNMSPEDSSIYLCSVERVLPSGGQETQYFGPGTRLLVL.

The rearrangement joins TRBV29-1 to TRBJ2-5; the D gene is possibly TRBD1 (6 bases). V lost 4 bases to trimming and J lost 3 bases, with 15 bases between them. CDR3 size: 14 residues. The germline V gene encodes CDR1 SQVTM and CDR2 ANQGSEA. The CDR3 DNA reads as TGCAGCGTTGGATCAGGGGTAGGGGAAGAGACCCAGTACTTC. It codes for CSVGSGVGEETQYF.

This clonotype was seen repeatedly, ten times or more. This chain connects TRBV29-1 to TRBJ1-5, with D uncertain. The CDR3 is 13 amino acids. Germline CDR1 is SQVTM and CDR2 is ANQGSEA. V shed 6 bases and J shed 1 base, with 10 bases lying between them. The chain's CDR3 is CSVAPESNQPQHF. The CDR3 nucleotides read TGCAGCGTGGCCCCCGAGAGCAATCAGCCCCAGCATTTT.

V and J are TRBV29-1 and TRBJ2-7, with TRBD2 matching 8 bases. The CDR3 is 17 amino acids. Germline V CDR1 and CDR2: SQVTM, ANQGSEA. J gave up 2 bases and V 3 bases, and 15 bases lay outside the gene matches. The CDR3 nucleotides are TGCAGCGTTGAGCCCCTAGCGGGCCTATCTTTCACCTACGAGCAGTACTTC. It yields the protein CSVEPLAGLSFTYEQYF.

This clonotype was observed at least ten times. V is TRBV6-5 and J is TRBJ1-1, with D tentatively TRBD1 (5 bases). The CDR3 contains 14 residues. Trimming left V 7 bases short and J 5 bases short, with 17 bases between. Per germline, CDR1 MNHEY and CDR2 SVGAGI. The CDR3 region has the DNA TGTGCCAGCACCACGGGGTGGGGACGGACTGAAGCTTTCTTT. This gives the protein CASTTGWGRTEAFF.

J is TRBJ2-4 and V is TRBV20-1; 12 positions match TRBD1. Germline V gene sequence: CDR1 DFQATT, CDR2 SNEGSKA (reference sequence). The CDR3 length is 17 residues. V trimming: 6 bases; J trimming: 1 base; junction bases outside the gene matches: 10. DNA for the CDR3: TGCAGTGCCCAGCCGGGACAGGGGGCGTCGGCCAAAAACATTCAGTACTTC. It is translated as CSAQPGQGASAKNIQYF.

This clonotype was picked up a small number of times. This rearrangement joins TRBV4-3 to TRBJ2-4; 9 positions agree with TRBD2. The CDR3 spans 20 residues. Trimming at V came to 2 bases and at J to 1 base, leaving 15 bases not matched to a gene. Germline lookup yields CDR1 LGHNA and CDR2 YSLEER. In DNA form, the CDR3 reads TGCGCCAGCAGCCAAAGATTCCTCCGAGCGGGAGGTGCGGCCAAAAACATTCAGTACTTC. Translation gives CASSQRFLRAGGAAKNIQYF.

This sequence joins TRBV4-3 and TRBJ2-1, with TRBD2 matching 12 bases. This CDR3 spans 15 amino acids. Germline CDR1 and CDR2: LGHNA and YSLEER. V gave up 5 bases and J gave up 4 bases; unmatched junction bases: 3. The CDR3 region is CASSIGLAGYNEQFF. DNA of the CDR3: TGCGCCAGCAGCATTGGACTAGCGGGATACAATGAGCAGTTCTTC.

This clonotype appeared a few times. V and J are TRBV18 and TRBJ1-5; no firm D call. Germline V gene sequence: CDR1 KGHSH, CDR2 LQKENI. V gave up 1 base and J gave up 0 bases, with 4 bases separating them. The CDR3 consists of 14 residues. The CDR3 here is CASSPLDSNQPQHF. In DNA, the CDR3 is TGTGCCAGCTCACCACTCGATAGCAATCAGCCCCAGCATTTT.

V is TRBV24-1 and J is TRBJ2-2; TRBD1 is a possible D gene (6 bases). CDR3 length: 18 residues. V lost 0 bases and J lost 4, with 17 bases in between. Germline loops: CDR1 KGHDR, CDR2 SFDVKD. The CDR3 coding sequence is TGTGCCACCAGTGATTTGTCCCCGGCAGGGGAATTCACCGGGGAGCTGTTTTTT. Amino acid sequence: CATSDLSPAGEFTGELFF.

V is TRBV6-2 or TRBV6-3 and J is TRBJ2-3; 12 bases agree with TRBD2. This CDR3 has 17 residues. After removal of 0 bases from V and 5 bases from J, the junction contained 6 bases not matched to a gene. Germline V gene sequence: CDR1 MNHEY, CDR2 SVGEGT. Here the CDR3 reads CASSYSPTSGSGDTQYF. The CDR3 nucleotides read TGTGCCAGCAGTTACTCCCCGACTAGCGGGAGCGGAGATACGCAGTATTTT.

This clonotype has more than one count but fewer than ten. The chain links TRBV28 to TRBJ1-2, with D possibly being TRBD1 (6 bases). The V end lost 11 bases, the J end lost 4 bases, and 17 bases lay between the germline ends. This CDR3 region has 13 residues. CDR1 is MDHEN, CDR2 SYDVKM, per germline. CDR3 residues: CAVYNREGYGYTF. DNA of the CDR3: TGTGCCGTATATAACAGGGAAGGCTATGGCTACACCTTC.

This clonotype was counted ten times or more. This chain connects TRBV6-2 or TRBV6-3 to TRBJ2-7; 7 nucleotides line up with TRBD1. Unmatched junction bases numbered 4, after V lost 6 bases and J lost 2 bases. The CDR3 covers 13 residues. Germline assignment: CDR1 MNHEY and CDR2 SVGEGT. The CDR3 nucleotides are TGTGCCAGCAGCCCGGGACAGACCTACGAGCAGTACTTC. Translated, it gives CASSPGQTYEQYF.

Turning to this clonotype: One end of the junction fails to match germline, which may point to a read error. The chain joins TRBV6-5 to TRBJ2-2, with D tentatively TRBD1 or TRBD2 (5 bases each). The germline V gene has CDR1 MNHEY and CDR2 SVGAGI. This CDR3 has 14 amino acids. The CDR3 protein is CVSSKWDGTGELFF. The CDR3 nucleotides are TGTGTCAGCAGTAAATGGGACGGCACCGGGGAGCTGTTTTTT.

The table lists this clonotype with a few counts. This sequence joins TRBV20-1 and TRBJ1-5, with D perhaps matching TRBD1 (6 bases). CDR1 and CDR2 from the germline V gene are DFQATT and SNEGSKA (reference sequence). This CDR3 comprises 15 residues. Trimming shortened V by 6 bases and J by 2 bases, and 17 bases separated the two germline ends. The CDR3: CSARDTSKGNQPQHF. DNA of the CDR3: TGCAGTGCCCGGGACACCTCAAAAGGCAATCAGCCCCAGCATTTT.

This chain joins TRBV27 and TRBJ2-1; 7 bases agree with TRBD2. This CDR3 comprises 14 residues. With V trimmed by 3 bases and J by 4 bases, 3 bases remained unmatched. The germline V gene encodes CDR1 MNHEY and CDR2 SMNVEV (reference sequence). CDR3 amino acids: CASSFGEGYNEQFF. The CDR3 DNA reads as TGTGCCAGCAGTTTCGGGGAGGGGTACAATGAGCAGTTCTTC.

J is TRBJ1-5 and V is TRBV15; 8 bases match TRBD1. Germline V lookup: CDR1 LNHNV, CDR2 YYDKDF (reference sequence). This CDR3 has 15 amino acids. V lost 6 bases and J lost 1; bases outside the gene matches: 5. The CDR3, as DNA: TGTGCCACCAGAGTACCAGGGGGCAGCAATCAGCCCCAGCATTTT. This sequence encodes CATRVPGGSNQPQHF.

The gene calls are TRBV18 and TRBJ1-1; D is undetermined. This CDR3 comprises 13 residues. Germline-derived CDR1 and CDR2 are KGHSH and LQKENI. Deletions cut 2 bases from V and 5 bases from J, with 9 bases between. CDR3 sequence: CASSPSMETEAFF. The CDR3 DNA follows: TGTGCCAGCTCACCATCAATGGAAACTGAAGCTTTCTTT.

This clonotype was picked up many times. The V and J genes are TRBV7-2 and TRBJ2-7, with TRBD1 identical over 7 bases. The length of the CDR3 is 14 residues. The germline CDR1 and CDR2 sequences are SGHTA and FQGNSA. With 5 bases clipped from V and 2 bases from J, the junction kept 6 bases outside the gene matches. The CDR3, as DNA: TGTGCCAGCAGCGCCCGACAGGGTCCCTACGAGCAGTACTTC. Protein product: CASSARQGPYEQYF.

This clonotype has at least ten counts. The germline gene is not matched at one end of the junction; a read error may be the cause. The V and J genes are TRBV20-1 and TRBJ2-5; TRBD2 agrees at 10 bases. The CDR3 has 13 residues. Germline values: CDR1 DFQATT, CDR2 SNEGSKA (reference sequence). CDR3 sequence reads: CSARGLAEETQYF. DNA for the CDR3: TGCAGTGCGAGAGGACTAGCGGAAGAGACCCAGTACTTC.

In this sample, this clonotype turned up a few times. The J gene is TRBJ1-6, the V gene TRBV27, with 7 bases matching TRBD1. The germline CDR1 and CDR2 sequences are MNHEY and SMNVEV (reference sequence). The J segment lost 7 bases and the V segment lost 5 bases, leaving 5 bases of the junction unmatched. The CDR3 runs 14 residues. The CDR3 here is CASSLIQGNSPLHF. For the CDR3, the DNA is TGTGCCAGCAGTCTAATACAGGGGAATTCACCCCTCCACTTT.